This T cell receptor beta chain appears in the sequencing data of a study of Ad26.COV2.S vaccination and SARS-CoV-2 variants. Turning to the study itself: Donor got 5x10^10 or 1x10^11 viral particles of Ad26.COV2.S.

Noted treatment: around 19 received Ad26.COV2.S at low or high dose, single or two shots; 5 received placebo; per-sample allocation not given. Day 63 after the first injection of vaccine or placebo was the sampling time. As for this clone: Its matching antigen is unknown.

CDR1 is MNHEY and CDR2 is SVGEGT in the germline V gene. V was pared by 6 bases and J by 4 bases, with 16 bases of the junction left unmatched. This CDR3 comprises 18 residues. Findings and caveats of the study: For non-spike TCRs, breadth in vaccine recipients resembled that in placebo recipients. Assessments of TCR breadth and depth may have underestimated the total T cell responses.

Using immunoSEQ multiplex PCR, the repertoire was profiled, and TCRdb retains in-frame clones only, with some absent. The repertoire consists of 500,000 or so clones, with 89% occurring once and the leading ten covering over 2.5%. The chain combines TRBV6-2 or TRBV6-3 with TRBJ2-1; 9 bases are a match to TRBD2. The sample in question was peripheral blood, obtained in a trial of Ad26.COV2.S vaccine versus placebo. The source is a person between 18 and 59 years old who received the Ad26.COV2.S COVID-19 vaccine or a placebo. The CDR3 region has the DNA TGTGCCAGCAGCCGTGACTACCCTTTAGCGGGAGTTTACAATGAGCAGTTCTTC. The encoded protein is CASSRDYPLAGVYNEQFF.